This TCR beta chain was sequenced in a study of shared clonotypes between healthy human individuals. As for the study in general: Donors had three CD4 naive, three CD4 memory, two CD8 naive and one CD8 memory plate apiece.

There are 15 residues in the CDR3. Losses at the gene ends were 6 bases for V and 4 bases for J; bases not matched to a gene: 8. CDR1 is ENHRY and CDR2 is SYGVKD in the germline V gene. Once extracted for a subset, genomic DNA was divided evenly among several immunoSEQ plates. Sorted-subset replicate PCRs used 150 to 200 ng DNA, some 30,000 T cell genomes. Using immunoSEQ multiplex PCR, the repertoire was profiled, and TCRdb retains in-frame clones only, with some absent. The sample yields millions of clones, about 92% seen once. Sequenced material: naive CD4+ T cells from PBMCs. Specified subset: CD45RA+ positively selected. This TCR derives from a man aged 18 to 29 in good health. Some clones in this sample may be carry-over from other donors' samples. This chain uses TRBV10-3 with TRBJ1-1; 10 bases align to TRBD1. The CDR3 sequence: CAISATGGQGTEAFF. The CDR3 DNA reads TGTGCCATCAGCGCGACAGGGGGCCAGGGCACTGAAGCTTTCTTT.